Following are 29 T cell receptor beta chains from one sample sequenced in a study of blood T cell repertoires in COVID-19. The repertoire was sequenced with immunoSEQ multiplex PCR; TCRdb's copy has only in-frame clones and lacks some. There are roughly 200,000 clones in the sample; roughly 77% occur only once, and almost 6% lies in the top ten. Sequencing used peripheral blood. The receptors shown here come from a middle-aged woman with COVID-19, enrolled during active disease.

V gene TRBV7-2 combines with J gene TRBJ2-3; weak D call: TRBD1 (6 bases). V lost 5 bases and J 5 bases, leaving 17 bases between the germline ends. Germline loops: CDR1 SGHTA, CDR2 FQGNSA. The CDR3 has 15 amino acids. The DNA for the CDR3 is TGTGCCAGCAGCCTGGGGGCGATACCTTTAGATACGCAGTATTTT. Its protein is CASSLGAIPLDTQYF.

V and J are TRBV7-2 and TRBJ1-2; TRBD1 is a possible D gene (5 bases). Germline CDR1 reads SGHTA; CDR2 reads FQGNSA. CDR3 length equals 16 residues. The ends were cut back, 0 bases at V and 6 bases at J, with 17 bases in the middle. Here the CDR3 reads CASSLAGGGNWDGYTF. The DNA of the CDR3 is TGTGCCAGCAGCTTAGCCGGCGGGGGGAATTGGGATGGCTACACCTTC.

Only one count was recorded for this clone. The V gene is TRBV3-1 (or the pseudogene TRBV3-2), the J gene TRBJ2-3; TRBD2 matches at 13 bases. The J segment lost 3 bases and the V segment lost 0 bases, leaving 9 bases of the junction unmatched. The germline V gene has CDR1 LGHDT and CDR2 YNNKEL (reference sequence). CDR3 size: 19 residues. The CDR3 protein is CASSQDILAGGAWTDTQYF. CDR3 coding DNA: TGTGCCAGCAGCCAAGATATACTAGCGGGGGGGGCCTGGACAGATACGCAGTATTTT.

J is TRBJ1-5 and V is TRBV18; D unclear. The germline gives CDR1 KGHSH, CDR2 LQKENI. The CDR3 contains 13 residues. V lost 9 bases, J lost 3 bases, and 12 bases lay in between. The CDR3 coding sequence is TGTGCCAGTATTAACAGCTCCAATCAGCCCCAGCATTTT. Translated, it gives CASINSSNQPQHF.

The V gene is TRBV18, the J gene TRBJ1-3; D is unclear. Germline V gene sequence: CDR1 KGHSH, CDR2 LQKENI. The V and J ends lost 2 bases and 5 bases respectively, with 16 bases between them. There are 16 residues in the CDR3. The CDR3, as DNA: TGTGCCAGCTCACCAGTTGGAGCAAACCAGAGAAACACCATATATTTT. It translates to CASSPVGANQRNTIYF.

DNA of the CDR3: TGCAGCGTTGTCCCCCCCGGCAGGGAGGACTATGGCTACACCTTC. Its protein product is CSVVPPGREDYGYTF. This chain joins TRBV29-1 and TRBJ1-2, with a possible D match to TRBD1 (5 bases). V lost 4 bases to trimming and J lost 3 bases, with 18 bases between them. The CDR3 loop spans 15 amino acids. In germline, CDR1 is SQVTM, CDR2 ANQGSEA.

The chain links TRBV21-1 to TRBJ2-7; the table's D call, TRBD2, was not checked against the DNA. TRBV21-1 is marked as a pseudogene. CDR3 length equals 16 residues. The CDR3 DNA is TGTGCCAGCAGCAAAGAGGGCCCTAGCCCCAGCGACGAGCAGTACTTC. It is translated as CASSKEGPSPSDEQYF.

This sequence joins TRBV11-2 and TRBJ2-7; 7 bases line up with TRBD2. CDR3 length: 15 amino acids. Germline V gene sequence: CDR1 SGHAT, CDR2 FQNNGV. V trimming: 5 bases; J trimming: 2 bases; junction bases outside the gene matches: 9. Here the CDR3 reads CASSLGSSGPYEQYF. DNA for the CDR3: TGTGCCAGCAGCCTCGGCTCTAGCGGACCCTACGAGCAGTACTTC. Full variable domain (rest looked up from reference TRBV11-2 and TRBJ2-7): EAGVAQSPRYKIIEKRQSVAFWCNPISGHATLYWYQQILGQGPKLLIQFQNNGVVDDSQLPKDRFSAERLKGVDSTLKIQPAKLEDSAVYLCASSLGSSGPYEQYFGPGTRLTVT.

Here the CDR3 reads CASSHLAAETDTQYF. Here the CDR3 DNA reads TGTGCCAGCAGCCACCTAGCTGCGGAGACAGATACGCAGTATTTT. The rearrangement links TRBV3-1 (or the pseudogene TRBV3-2) to TRBJ2-3, with D possibly matching TRBD2 (5 bases). The CDR3 covers 15 residues. V was trimmed by 3 bases and J by 3 bases, leaving 13 bases between them. The germline gives CDR1 LGHDT, CDR2 YNNKEL (reference sequence).

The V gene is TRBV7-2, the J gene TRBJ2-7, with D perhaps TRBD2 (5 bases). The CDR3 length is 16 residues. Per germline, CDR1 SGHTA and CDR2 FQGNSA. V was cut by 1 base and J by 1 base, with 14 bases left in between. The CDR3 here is CASSLGGVLASYEQYF. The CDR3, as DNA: TGTGCCAGCAGCTTAGGGGGAGTATTGGCATCCTACGAGCAGTACTTC.

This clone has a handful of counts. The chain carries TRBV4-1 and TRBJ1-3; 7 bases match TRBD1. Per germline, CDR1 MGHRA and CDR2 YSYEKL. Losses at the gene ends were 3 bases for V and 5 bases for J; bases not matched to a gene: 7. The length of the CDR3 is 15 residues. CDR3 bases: TGCGCCAGCAGCCACCCCGGGACAGTCAGAAACACCATATATTTT. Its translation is CASSHPGTVRNTIYF.

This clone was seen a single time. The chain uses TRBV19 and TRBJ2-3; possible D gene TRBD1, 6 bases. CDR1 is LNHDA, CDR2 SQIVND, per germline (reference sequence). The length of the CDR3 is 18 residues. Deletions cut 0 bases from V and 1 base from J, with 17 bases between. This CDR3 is CASSIDQSVKGGTDTQYF. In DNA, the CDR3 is TGTGCCAGTAGTATAGATCAGTCGGTCAAGGGGGGCACAGATACGCAGTATTTT.

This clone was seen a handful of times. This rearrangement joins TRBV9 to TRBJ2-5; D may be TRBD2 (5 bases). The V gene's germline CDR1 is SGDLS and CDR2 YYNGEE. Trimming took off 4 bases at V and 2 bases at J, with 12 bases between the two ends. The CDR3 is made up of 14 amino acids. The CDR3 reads CASSPPGIQETQYF. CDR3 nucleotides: TGTGCCAGCAGCCCCCCCGGGATACAAGAGACCCAGTACTTC.

The CDR3 bases are TGTGCCAGCAGCCTATCCTACGACAGCCTTAGCACAGATACGCAGTATTTT. Amino acids: CASSLSYDSLSTDTQYF. The chain is built from TRBV11-2 and TRBJ2-3, with D possibly matching TRBD1 (5 bases). The CDR3 covers 17 residues. Trimming pared 5 bases from V and 0 bases from J, leaving 18 bases between. The germline V gene has CDR1 SGHAT and CDR2 FQNNGV.

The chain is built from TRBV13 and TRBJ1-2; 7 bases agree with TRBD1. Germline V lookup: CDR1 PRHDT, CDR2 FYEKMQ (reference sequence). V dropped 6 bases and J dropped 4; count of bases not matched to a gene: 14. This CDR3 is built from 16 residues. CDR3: CASRTGTALSSYGYTF. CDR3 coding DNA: TGTGCCAGCAGGACCGGGACAGCCCTTTCCTCCTATGGCTACACCTTC.

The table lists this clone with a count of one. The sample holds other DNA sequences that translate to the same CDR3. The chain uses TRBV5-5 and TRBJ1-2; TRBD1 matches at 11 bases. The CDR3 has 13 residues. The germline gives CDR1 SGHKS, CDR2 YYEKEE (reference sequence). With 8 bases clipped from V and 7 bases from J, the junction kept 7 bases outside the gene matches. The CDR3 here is CASTRTGGSGYTF. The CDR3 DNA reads TGTGCCAGTACCCGGACAGGGGGCAGTGGCTACACCTTC. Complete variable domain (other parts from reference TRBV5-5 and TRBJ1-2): DAGVTQSPTHLIKTRGQQVTLRCSPISGHKSVSWYQQVLGQGPQFIFQYYEKEERGRGNFPDRFSARQFPNYSSELNVNALLLGDSALYLCASTRTGGSGYTFGSGTRLTVV.

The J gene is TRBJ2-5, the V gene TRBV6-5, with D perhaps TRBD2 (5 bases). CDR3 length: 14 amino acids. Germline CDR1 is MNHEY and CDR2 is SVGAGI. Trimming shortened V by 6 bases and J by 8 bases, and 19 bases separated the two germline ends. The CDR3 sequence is CASSPSERGFTQYF. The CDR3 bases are TGTGCCAGCAGCCCATCAGAACGAGGGTTCACCCAGTACTTC.

The CDR3 region is CASSLGHPLDEQFF. The CDR3 nucleotides are TGTGCCAGCAGCTTGGGACATCCGCTCGATGAGCAGTTCTTC. This rearrangement joins TRBV7-8 to TRBJ2-1, with D maybe TRBD1 (6 bases). The CDR3 is made up of 14 amino acids. The germline V gene has CDR1 SGHVS and CDR2 FQNEAQ. V was pared by 3 bases and J by 8 bases, with 14 bases between.

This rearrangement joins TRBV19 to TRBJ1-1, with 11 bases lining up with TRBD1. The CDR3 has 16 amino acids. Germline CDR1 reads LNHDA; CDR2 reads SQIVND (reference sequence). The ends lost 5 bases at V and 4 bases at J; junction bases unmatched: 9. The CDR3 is CASSVSGTGGGTEAFF. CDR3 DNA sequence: TGTGCCAGTAGTGTATCCGGGACAGGGGGTGGCACTGAAGCTTTCTTT.

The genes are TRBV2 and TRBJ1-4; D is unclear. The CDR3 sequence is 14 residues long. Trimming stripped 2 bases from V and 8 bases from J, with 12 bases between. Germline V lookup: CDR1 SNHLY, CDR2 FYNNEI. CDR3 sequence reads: CASSELLRREKLFF. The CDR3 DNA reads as TGTGCCAGCAGTGAACTCCTAAGGAGAGAAAAACTGTTTTTT.

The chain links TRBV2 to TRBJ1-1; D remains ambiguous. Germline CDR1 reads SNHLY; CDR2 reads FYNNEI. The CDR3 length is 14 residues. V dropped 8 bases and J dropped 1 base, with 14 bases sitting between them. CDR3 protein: CASRRSGANTEAFF. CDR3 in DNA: TGTGCCAGCCGGAGGAGTGGAGCGAACACTGAAGCTTTCTTT.

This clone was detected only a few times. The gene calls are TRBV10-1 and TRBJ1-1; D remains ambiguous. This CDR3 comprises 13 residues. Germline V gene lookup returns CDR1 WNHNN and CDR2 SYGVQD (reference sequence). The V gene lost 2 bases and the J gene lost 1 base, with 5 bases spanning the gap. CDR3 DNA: TGCGCCAGCAGTGAGATGAGGAACACTGAAGCTTTCTTT. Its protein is CASSEMRNTEAFF.

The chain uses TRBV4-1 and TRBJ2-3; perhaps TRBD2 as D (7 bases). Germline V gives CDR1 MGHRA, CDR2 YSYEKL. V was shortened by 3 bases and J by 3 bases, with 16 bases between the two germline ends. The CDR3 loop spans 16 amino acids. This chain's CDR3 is CASSQGGGGRTDTQYF. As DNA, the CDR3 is TGCGCCAGCAGCCAGGGAGGGGGGGGGCGTACAGATACGCAGTATTTT.

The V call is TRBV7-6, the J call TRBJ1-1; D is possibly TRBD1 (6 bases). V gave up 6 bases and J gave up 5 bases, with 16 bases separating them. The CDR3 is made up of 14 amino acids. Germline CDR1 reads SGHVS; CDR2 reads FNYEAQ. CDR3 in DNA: TGTGCCAGCAGTTGGGGGCTGCGCCTAACTGAAGCTTTCTTT. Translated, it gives CASSWGLRLTEAFF. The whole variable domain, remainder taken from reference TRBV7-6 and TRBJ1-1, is GAGVSQSPRYKVTKRGQDVALRCDPISGHVSLYWYRQALGQGPEFLTYFNYEAQQDKSGLPNDRFSAERPEGSISTLTIQRTEQRDSAMYRCASSWGLRLTEAFFGQGTRLTVV.

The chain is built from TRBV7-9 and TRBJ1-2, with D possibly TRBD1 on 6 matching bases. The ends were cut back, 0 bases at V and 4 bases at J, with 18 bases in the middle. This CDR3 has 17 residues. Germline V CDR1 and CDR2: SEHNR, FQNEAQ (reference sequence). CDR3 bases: TGTGCCAGCAGCTTAGCCCCAGGGGCAGGGAAAGGCTATGGCTACACCTTC. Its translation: CASSLAPGAGKGYGYTF.

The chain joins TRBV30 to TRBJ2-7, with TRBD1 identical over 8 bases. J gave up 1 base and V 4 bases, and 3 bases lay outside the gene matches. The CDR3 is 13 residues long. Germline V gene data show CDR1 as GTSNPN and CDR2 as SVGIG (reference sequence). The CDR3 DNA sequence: TGTGCCTGGAAGGGACAGGCTTCCTACGAGCAGTACTTC. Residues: CAWKGQASYEQYF.

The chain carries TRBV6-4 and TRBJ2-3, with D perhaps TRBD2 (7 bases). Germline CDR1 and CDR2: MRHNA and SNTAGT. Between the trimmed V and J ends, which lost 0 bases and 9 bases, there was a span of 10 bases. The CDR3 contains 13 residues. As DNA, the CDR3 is TGTGCCAGCAGTGACTCCGGGGGGCGGACGCAGTATTTT. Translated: CASSDSGGRTQYF.

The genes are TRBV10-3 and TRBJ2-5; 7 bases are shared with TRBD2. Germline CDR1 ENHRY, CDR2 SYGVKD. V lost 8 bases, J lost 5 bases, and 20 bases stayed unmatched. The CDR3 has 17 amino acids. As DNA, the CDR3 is TGTGCCATCCGACCAGGGAGGGGAGACGAAGGAGAGGAGACCCAGTACTTC. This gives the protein CAIRPGRGDEGEETQYF.

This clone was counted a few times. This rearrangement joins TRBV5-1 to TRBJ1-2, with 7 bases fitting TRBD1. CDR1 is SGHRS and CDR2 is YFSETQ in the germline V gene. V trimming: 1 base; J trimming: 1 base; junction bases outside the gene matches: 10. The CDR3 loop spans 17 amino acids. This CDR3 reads CASSLRPGTDLNYGYTF. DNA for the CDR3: TGCGCCAGCAGCTTGCGCCCCGGGACAGACCTTAACTATGGCTACACCTTC.